One T cell receptor (beta chain) is described in this entry. The antigen is not known. Trimming removed 4 bases from V and 2 bases from J, with 13 bases in between. Germline V CDR1 and CDR2: SGHDT, YYEEEE. This CDR3 is built from 15 residues. In every patient, relapse followed autologous stem cell transplantation, while exposure to brentuximab vedotin differed. The data originate from a study of PD-1 blockade in classical Hodgkin lymphoma. Notes on the study in general: Complete responders started with a diversity level that resembled newly diagnosed patients at baseline.

The assay was immunoSEQ multiplex PCR, and TCRdb's table has in-frame clones only and misses some. The sample yields about 20,000 clones, roughly 73% seen once. J is TRBJ1-3 and V is TRBV5-6, with D hard to call. This TCR was recovered from a human donor with classical Hodgkin lymphoma. The sample here was peripheral blood mononuclear cells (PBMCs), taken before the second cycle of nivolumab. CDR3 residues: CASSRLLGTGNTIYF. The CDR3 region has the DNA TGTGCCAGCAGCCGACTTTTGGGGACTGGAAACACCATATATTTT.